These 6 T cell receptor beta chains came from one sample sequenced in a study of T-cell reconstitution after alpha-beta-depleted transplantation in children. Unique molecular identifiers featured in how the TCRbeta library was prepared. From the PCR reads, TCRdb called clonotypes with MiXCR, one entry per CDR3 protein. The sample comprises 450,000 to 550,000 distinct CDR3 sequences, over 9.5% of which are singletons, and 12% to 15% rests with the top ten. The sample in question was PBMCs, mostly from graft donor cells, obtained 180 days after TCRalphabeta/CD19-depleted stem cell transplant. The receptor set was obtained from a female patient between 2 and 15 years old who had a stem cell transplant for aplastic anemia, so the T cells may come from the graft donor.

The V call is TRBV25-1, the J call TRBJ1-5; tentative D call: TRBD1 (5 bases). The V end lost 8 bases, the J end lost 2 bases, and 16 bases lay between the germline ends. Germline V gene data show CDR1 as MGHDK and CDR2 as SYGVNS. The CDR3 is 15 amino acids. CDR3 sequence (DNA): TGTGCCAGCTCTGCCGGGGGGATTGGCAATCAGCCCCAGCATTTT. Its translation is CASSAGGIGNQPQHF.

In its sample, this clonotype was seen many times. The chain links TRBV20-1 to TRBJ1-1; perhaps TRBD1 as D (5 bases). V was pared by 5 bases and J by 3 bases, with 13 bases between. Germline assignment: CDR1 DFQATT and CDR2 SNEGSKA (reference sequence). The length of the CDR3 is 13 residues. The CDR3: CSAPRGADTEAFF. The DNA of the CDR3 is TGCAGTGCTCCCCGAGGGGCCGACACTGAAGCTTTCTTT.

This chain connects TRBV29-1 to TRBJ1-1, with D unclear. V lost 5 bases to trimming and J lost 5 bases, with 15 bases between them. CDR1 is SQVTM and CDR2 is ANQGSEA in the germline V gene. The CDR3 runs to 13 residues. CDR3 protein: CSVLGPMGTEAFF. In DNA, the CDR3 is TGCAGCGTTCTCGGGCCGATGGGGACTGAAGCTTTCTTT.

The chain is built from TRBV29-1 and TRBJ1-1; 7 bases fit TRBD1. J lost 0 bases, V lost 7 bases, and 11 bases had no gene match. Germline loops: CDR1 SQVTM, CDR2 ANQGSEA. The CDR3 covers 15 residues. The CDR3 nucleotides are TGCAGCGGCGACAGGGCGACCCCCTTGAACACTGAAGCTTTCTTT. This encodes CSGDRATPLNTEAFF.

This clonotype was observed a few times. CDR3: CASSYSARMSYEQYF. Here the CDR3 DNA reads TGTGCCAGCAGTTACTCGGCCAGGATGTCCTACGAGCAGTACTTC. This rearrangement joins TRBV6-5 to TRBJ2-7; D remains ambiguous. The V gene lost 0 bases and the J gene lost 1 base, with 10 bases spanning the gap. This CDR3 is 15 amino acids long. The germline gives CDR1 MNHEY, CDR2 SVGAGI.

At least ten counts were recorded for this clonotype. The chain links TRBV10-2 to TRBJ2-1, with 11 bases fitting TRBD2. CDR1 and CDR2 (germline): WSHSY, SAAADI. J was trimmed by 8 bases and V by 6 bases; bases with no gene match: 9. The CDR3 runs to 15 residues. CDR3 nucleotide sequence: TGCGCCAGCAGCGGAACGACTAGCGGGACATATGAGCAGTTCTTC. Translated, it gives CASSGTTSGTYEQFF.